Listed below are T cell receptor beta chains from one sample, sequenced in a study of T cells in Graves' hyperthyroidism and ophthalmopathy. TCRdb independently ran MiXCR on the multiplex PCR reads; one entry per CDR3 protein. Here the sample spans fewer than 550,000 distinct CDR3 sequences, approximately 14% being singletons. What was sequenced was blood. The receptors shown here come from a young woman with Graves' hyperthyroidism. The CDR3 runs from the conserved cysteine through the conserved F or W. Fields, in order: J gene, D gene, clone size, CDR3 length, V gene, CDR3 protein, CDR3 DNA. A D gene is named only where the DNA matches it firmly. Not all rows give a size; the values are once, few, many and, for expanded clones, a class.

j_call: TRBJ1-1; d_call: NA; clone_size: few; cdr3_length: 14; v_call: TRBV27; cdr3_aa: CASSPGAGNTEAFF; cdr3_nt: TGTGCCAGCAGTCCAGGGGCGGGGAACACTGAAGCTTTCTTT
j_call: TRBJ1-1; d_call: NA; clone_size: many; cdr3_length: 16; v_call: TRBV12-3/TRBV12-4; cdr3_aa: CASSFAPPLEGGKAFF; cdr3_nt: TGTGCCAGCAGTTTCGCCCCCCCACTTGAGGGCGGGAAAGCTTTCTTT
j_call: TRBJ2-1; d_call: NA; clone_size: many; cdr3_length: 16; v_call: TRBV6-5; cdr3_aa: CASSYRTASFFNEQFF; cdr3_nt: TGTGCCAGCAGTTACAGGACAGCCAGTTTTTTCAATGAGCAGTTCTTC
j_call: TRBJ1-1; d_call: NA; clone_size: few; cdr3_length: 12; v_call: TRBV10-3; cdr3_aa: CAIRGQEGEAFF; cdr3_nt: TGTGCCATCAGGGGCCAGGAAGGGGAGGCTTTCTTT
j_call: TRBJ2-7; d_call: TRBD1; clone_size: many; cdr3_length: 16; v_call: TRBV6-6; cdr3_aa: CASSYSGTGGTYEQYF; cdr3_nt: TGTGCCAGCAGTTACTCCGGGACAGGGGGTACCTACGAGCAGTACTTC
j_call: TRBJ1-1; d_call: NA; clone_size: NA; cdr3_length: 12; v_call: TRBV11-2; cdr3_aa: CASSLGAPEAFF; cdr3_nt: TGTGCCAGCAGCTTAGGGGCCCCTGAAGCTTTCTTT
j_call: TRBJ2-7; d_call: TRBD2; clone_size: many; cdr3_length: 13; v_call: TRBV11-2; cdr3_aa: CASSLGGTYEQYF; cdr3_nt: TGTGCCAGCAGCTTGGGGGGGACCTACGAGCAGTACTTC
j_call: TRBJ2-1; d_call: TRBD2; clone_size: once; cdr3_length: 15; v_call: TRBV20-1; cdr3_aa: CSARASSGGYNEQFF; cdr3_nt: TGCAGTGCTAGAGCGTCTAGCGGGGGTTACAATGAGCAGTTCTTC
j_call: TRBJ2-1; d_call: NA; clone_size: many; cdr3_length: 15; v_call: TRBV3-1; cdr3_aa: CASSQFHTGNNEQFF; cdr3_nt: TGTGCCAGCAGCCAATTTCACACAGGGAATAATGAGCAGTTCTTC
j_call: TRBJ2-7; d_call: NA; clone_size: many; cdr3_length: 14; v_call: TRBV28; cdr3_aa: CASSFGNRYYEQYF; cdr3_nt: TGTGCCAGCAGTTTTGGTAACAGATACTACGAGCAGTACTTC
j_call: TRBJ2-1; d_call: TRBD2; clone_size: many; cdr3_length: 15; v_call: TRBV7-3; cdr3_aa: CASRLLAGGRNEQFF; cdr3_nt: TGTGCCAGCAGATTGCTAGCGGGAGGGCGCAATGAGCAGTTCTTC
j_call: TRBJ2-5; d_call: TRBD1; clone_size: many; cdr3_length: 16; v_call: TRBV12-3/TRBV12-4; cdr3_aa: CASSPDSGTEQETQYF; cdr3_nt: TGTGCCAGCAGTCCAGACTCCGGGACAGAGCAAGAGACCCAGTACTTC
j_call: TRBJ2-1; d_call: NA; clone_size: many; cdr3_length: 12; v_call: TRBV7-3; cdr3_aa: CASSLLGDEQFF; cdr3_nt: TGTGCCAGCAGCTTATTGGGGGATGAGCAGTTCTTC
j_call: TRBJ1-2; d_call: NA; clone_size: NA; cdr3_length: 15; v_call: TRBV3-1; cdr3_aa: CASSQDLGGAAGYTF; cdr3_nt: TGTGCCAGCAGCCAAGATTTGGGGGGGGCTGCTGGCTACACCTTC
j_call: TRBJ2-3; d_call: NA; clone_size: many; cdr3_length: 15; v_call: TRBV28; cdr3_aa: CASSLTAVSTDTQYF; cdr3_nt: TGTGCCAGCAGTTTGACGGCAGTTAGCACAGATACGCAGTATTTT
j_call: TRBJ1-2; d_call: NA; clone_size: few; cdr3_length: 11; v_call: TRBV20-1; cdr3_aa: CSARVGVGYTF; cdr3_nt: TGCAGTGCTAGAGTGGGTGTTGGCTACACCTTC
j_call: TRBJ2-5; d_call: TRBD2; clone_size: many; cdr3_length: 15; v_call: TRBV3-1; cdr3_aa: CASSHRREGLETQYF; cdr3_nt: TGTGCCAGCAGCCACCGGCGGGAGGGCCTTGAGACCCAGTACTTC
j_call: TRBJ2-3; d_call: TRBD2; clone_size: few; cdr3_length: 15; v_call: TRBV6-1; cdr3_aa: CASSLSGVTTDTQYF; cdr3_nt: TGTGCCAGCAGTCTTAGCGGGGTAACCACAGATACGCAGTATTTT
j_call: TRBJ2-1; d_call: NA; clone_size: many; cdr3_length: 14; v_call: TRBV12-3/TRBV12-4; cdr3_aa: CASKGSRGISEQFF; cdr3_nt: TGTGCCAGCAAAGGGTCCCGGGGGATCAGTGAGCAGTTCTTC
j_call: TRBJ2-5; d_call: TRBD1; clone_size: many; cdr3_length: 17; v_call: TRBV14; cdr3_aa: CASRRSPTGGKGETQYF; cdr3_nt: TGTGCCAGCAGGCGGAGCCCCACAGGGGGGAAAGGAGAGACCCAGTACTTC
j_call: TRBJ2-7; d_call: TRBD1; clone_size: many; cdr3_length: 13; v_call: TRBV12-3/TRBV12-4; cdr3_aa: CASSTDRGREQYF; cdr3_nt: TGTGCCAGCAGCACCGACAGGGGGCGGGAGCAGTACTTC
j_call: TRBJ1-1; d_call: NA; clone_size: few; cdr3_length: 19; v_call: TRBV18; cdr3_aa: CASSPVNGRMDQYGGEAFF; cdr3_nt: TGTGCCAGCTCACCGGTTAATGGACGAATGGATCAATACGGGGGGGAAGCTTTCTTT
j_call: TRBJ1-5; d_call: TRBD1; clone_size: few; cdr3_length: 22; v_call: TRBV19; cdr3_aa: CASSLKGSVRDRGFGSNQPQHF; cdr3_nt: TGTGCCAGTAGTCTTAAAGGCAGTGTCCGGGACAGGGGGTTTGGGAGCAATCAGCCCCAGCATTTT
j_call: TRBJ1-6; d_call: TRBD1; clone_size: NA; cdr3_length: 15; v_call: TRBV10-3; cdr3_aa: CAISDSGGSKSPLHF; cdr3_nt: TGTGCCATCAGCGACTCAGGGGGCTCAAAATCACCCCTCCACTTT
j_call: TRBJ2-6; d_call: NA; clone_size: many; cdr3_length: 14; v_call: TRBV27; cdr3_aa: CASTSASGANVLTF; cdr3_nt: TGTGCCAGTACGTCTGCCTCTGGGGCCAACGTCCTGACTTTC
j_call: TRBJ2-3; d_call: NA; clone_size: NA; cdr3_length: 13; v_call: TRBV29-1; cdr3_aa: CSPYQRITDTQYF; cdr3_nt: TGCAGCCCCTATCAGCGTATCACAGATACGCAGTATTTT
j_call: TRBJ1-6; d_call: NA; clone_size: many; cdr3_length: 15; v_call: TRBV6-1; cdr3_aa: CASSEYGSYNSPLHF; cdr3_nt: TGTGCCAGCAGTGAATATGGCTCCTATAATTCACCCCTCCACTTT
j_call: TRBJ1-1; d_call: NA; clone_size: NA; cdr3_length: 13; v_call: TRBV27; cdr3_aa: CASRTYGNTEAFF; cdr3_nt: TGTGCCAGCCGAACCTACGGGAACACTGAAGCTTTCTTT
j_call: TRBJ2-7; d_call: NA; clone_size: once; cdr3_length: 14; v_call: TRBV9; cdr3_aa: CASSVGQSAYEQYF; cdr3_nt: TGTGCCAGCAGCGTAGGACAGTCGGCCTACGAGCAGTACTTC
j_call: TRBJ1-4; d_call: TRBD1; clone_size: many; cdr3_length: 14; v_call: TRBV25-1; cdr3_aa: CASSRQGRDEKLFF; cdr3_nt: TGTGCCAGCAGTAGACAGGGGCGGGATGAAAAACTGTTTTTT
j_call: TRBJ2-1; d_call: TRBD2; clone_size: NA; cdr3_length: 13; v_call: TRBV7-7; cdr3_aa: CASSTGTSGEQFF; cdr3_nt: TGTGCTAGCTCCACCGGGACTAGCGGGGAGCAGTTCTTC
j_call: TRBJ1-5; d_call: NA; clone_size: many; cdr3_length: 13; v_call: TRBV19; cdr3_aa: CASILPGNQPQHF; cdr3_nt: TGTGCCAGTATCCTTCCAGGGAATCAGCCCCAGCATTTT
j_call: TRBJ2-2; d_call: NA; clone_size: many; cdr3_length: 13; v_call: TRBV7-9; cdr3_aa: CASRSFSTGELFF; cdr3_nt: TGTGCCAGCAGATCCTTCAGCACCGGGGAGCTGTTTTTT
j_call: TRBJ2-7; d_call: TRBD1; clone_size: many; cdr3_length: 13; v_call: TRBV5-1; cdr3_aa: CASRDRVTYEQYF; cdr3_nt: TGCGCCAGCCGGGACAGGGTCACCTACGAGCAGTACTTC
j_call: TRBJ1-6; d_call: NA; clone_size: many; cdr3_length: 15; v_call: TRBV5-1; cdr3_aa: CASSVEISYNSPLHF; cdr3_nt: TGCGCCAGCAGTGTGGAAATCTCCTATAATTCACCCCTCCACTTT
j_call: TRBJ2-7; d_call: NA; clone_size: few; cdr3_length: 14; v_call: TRBV7-9; cdr3_aa: CASSLAKGLREQYF; cdr3_nt: TGTGCCAGCAGCTTAGCGAAGGGATTACGGGAGCAGTACTTC
j_call: TRBJ2-2; d_call: TRBD1; clone_size: many; cdr3_length: 15; v_call: TRBV5-1; cdr3_aa: CASSRLQGAYGELFF; cdr3_nt: TGCGCCAGCAGCAGGCTCCAGGGGGCGTACGGGGAGCTGTTTTTT
j_call: TRBJ2-1; d_call: NA; clone_size: NA; cdr3_length: 16; v_call: TRBV4-2; cdr3_aa: CASSQGEYQLYNEQFF; cdr3_nt: TGTGCCAGCAGCCAAGGCGAGTATCAACTCTACAATGAGCAGTTCTTC
j_call: TRBJ2-3; d_call: NA; clone_size: few; cdr3_length: 14; v_call: TRBV29-1; cdr3_aa: CSVDSGPSTDTQYF; cdr3_nt: TGCAGCGTTGATTCAGGGCCCAGCACAGATACGCAGTATTTT
j_call: TRBJ2-3; d_call: NA; clone_size: many; cdr3_length: 13; v_call: TRBV28; cdr3_aa: CASSLARGNTQYF; cdr3_nt: TGTGCCAGCAGTTTGGCAAGGGGAAATACGCAGTATTTT
j_call: TRBJ2-2; d_call: NA; clone_size: many; cdr3_length: 17; v_call: TRBV12-3/TRBV12-4; cdr3_aa: CASSLRGWAANTGELFF; cdr3_nt: TGTGCCAGCAGTTTGCGAGGATGGGCGGCGAACACCGGGGAGCTGTTTTTT
j_call: TRBJ1-6; d_call: NA; clone_size: many; cdr3_length: 13; v_call: TRBV5-1; cdr3_aa: CASSKGYNSPLHF; cdr3_nt: TGCGCCAGCAGTAAAGGCTATAATTCACCCCTCCACTTT
j_call: TRBJ1-2; d_call: NA; clone_size: many; cdr3_length: 12; v_call: TRBV20-1; cdr3_aa: CSARWRDNGYTF; cdr3_nt: TGCAGTGCTAGATGGCGGGACAACGGCTACACCTTC